A selection of T cell receptor beta chains follows, all from one sample in a study of cytomegalovirus exposure and HLA in healthy donors. Assay used: immunoSEQ multiplex PCR; TCRdb lists only in-frame clones, some missing. The sample contains 250,000 to 300,000 clones, 92% of which appear only once. Sequenced material: PBMCs. The receptor source for this set is a girl aged 2-10 years in good health and CMV-seronegative. Both conserved end residues are part of each CDR3. The D gene is left open where the match is weak. Rows give clone size only sometimes, using once, few, many, or a class for an expanded clone.

v_call: TRBV14
clone_size: once
d_call: TRBD1
j_call: TRBJ1-3
cdr3_length: 20
cdr3_aa: CATGKSTGGIVKESGNTIYF
cdr3_nt: TGTGCGACCGGGAAGAGTACAGGGGGGATAGTAAAAGAATCTGGAAACACCATATATTTT

v_call: TRBV9
clone_size: once
d_call: -
j_call: TRBJ2-3
cdr3_length: 14
cdr3_aa: CASSVGRDTDTQYF
cdr3_nt: TGTGCCAGCAGCGTAGGGAGGGATACAGATACGCAGTATTTT

v_call: TRBV2
clone_size: -
d_call: TRBD2
j_call: TRBJ2-1
cdr3_length: 19
cdr3_aa: CASSAISGLSGRRVNEQFF
cdr3_nt: TGTGCCAGCAGTGCCATCTCCGGCTTAAGCGGGAGACGGGTCAATGAGCAGTTCTTC

v_call: TRBV5-1
clone_size: -
d_call: TRBD1
j_call: TRBJ2-7
cdr3_length: 15
cdr3_aa: CASSTTGTASYEQYF
cdr3_nt: TGCGCCAGCAGCACAACCGGGACAGCCTCCTACGAGCAGTACTTC

v_call: TRBV5-4
clone_size: -
d_call: -
j_call: TRBJ1-4
cdr3_length: 15
cdr3_aa: CASSRDGSQNEKLFF
cdr3_nt: TGTGCCAGCAGCCGTGACGGGTCCCAAAATGAAAAACTGTTTTTT

v_call: TRBV7-8
clone_size: -
d_call: -
j_call: TRBJ2-2
cdr3_length: 15
cdr3_aa: CASSSGPANTGELFF
cdr3_nt: TGTGCCAGCAGCTCTGGTCCGGCGAACACCGGGGAGCTGTTTTTT

v_call: TRBV7-8
clone_size: -
d_call: TRBD2
j_call: TRBJ2-7
cdr3_length: 15
cdr3_aa: CASSLATSGSYEQYF
cdr3_nt: TGTGCCAGCAGCTTAGCTACTAGCGGGAGTTACGAGCAGTACTTC

v_call: TRBV19
clone_size: -
d_call: -
j_call: TRBJ1-5
cdr3_length: 14
cdr3_aa: CASSISGWEQPQHF
cdr3_nt: TGTGCCAGTAGTATTTCGGGGTGGGAACAGCCCCAGCATTTT

v_call: TRBV6-1
clone_size: -
d_call: -
j_call: TRBJ1-3
cdr3_length: 15
cdr3_aa: CASSEGHYSGNTIYF
cdr3_nt: TGTGCCAGCAGTGAAGGGCACTACTCTGGAAACACCATATATTTT

v_call: TRBV5-4
clone_size: -
d_call: -
j_call: TRBJ2-7
cdr3_length: 16
cdr3_aa: CASSTRLHAGSYEQYF
cdr3_nt: TGTGCCAGCAGCACTCGACTTCACGCGGGCTCCTACGAGCAGTACTTC

v_call: TRBV5-1
clone_size: -
d_call: -
j_call: TRBJ2-4
cdr3_length: 15
cdr3_aa: CASSYLTPHGNIQYF
cdr3_nt: TGCGCCAGCAGCTACCTGACACCGCACGGAAACATTCAGTACTTC

v_call: TRBV19
clone_size: few
d_call: -
j_call: TRBJ2-1
cdr3_length: 13
cdr3_aa: CASSRPGYNEQFF
cdr3_nt: TGTGCCAGTAGTCGTCCAGGGTACAATGAGCAGTTCTTC

v_call: TRBV5-5
clone_size: -
d_call: -
j_call: TRBJ2-7
cdr3_length: 12
cdr3_aa: CASSSTSYEQYF
cdr3_nt: TGTGCCAGCAGCTCTACCTCCTACGAGCAGTACTTC

v_call: TRBV27
clone_size: -
d_call: -
j_call: TRBJ2-7
cdr3_length: 12
cdr3_aa: CASSLSPYEQYF
cdr3_nt: TGTGCCAGCAGTTTAAGCCCTTACGAGCAGTACTTC

v_call: TRBV4-1
clone_size: -
d_call: TRBD2
j_call: TRBJ2-5
cdr3_length: 16
cdr3_aa: CASSQEGLAGRETQYF
cdr3_nt: TGCGCCAGCAGCCAGGAAGGACTAGCGGGAAGGGAGACCCAGTACTTC

v_call: TRBV30
clone_size: -
d_call: TRBD2
j_call: TRBJ2-7
cdr3_length: 12
cdr3_aa: CAWSGGGDEQYF
cdr3_nt: TGTGCCTGGAGTGGGGGGGGAGACGAGCAGTACTTC

v_call: TRBV6-5
clone_size: -
d_call: -
j_call: TRBJ2-1
cdr3_length: 14
cdr3_aa: CASSYSNSNNEQFF
cdr3_nt: TGTGCCAGCAGTTACTCGAACTCTAACAATGAGCAGTTCTTC

v_call: TRBV5-1
clone_size: -
d_call: -
j_call: TRBJ2-2
cdr3_length: 13
cdr3_aa: CASSTGNTGELFF
cdr3_nt: TGCGCCAGCAGCACAGGGAACACCGGGGAGCTGTTTTTT

v_call: TRBV10-3
clone_size: -
d_call: -
j_call: TRBJ2-7
cdr3_length: 12
cdr3_aa: CAISQGHYEQYF
cdr3_nt: TGTGCCATCAGCCAGGGTCACTACGAGCAGTACTTC

v_call: TRBV4-2
clone_size: -
d_call: -
j_call: TRBJ2-2
cdr3_length: 13
cdr3_aa: CASSPPGTGELFF
cdr3_nt: TGTGCCAGCAGCCCCCCGGGCACCGGGGAGCTGTTTTTT

v_call: TRBV27
clone_size: -
d_call: -
j_call: TRBJ1-2
cdr3_length: 13
cdr3_aa: CASSLSQGLGYTF
cdr3_nt: TGTGCCAGCAGTTTATCGCAGGGTCTTGGCTACACCTTC

v_call: TRBV7-8
clone_size: -
d_call: -
j_call: TRBJ2-5
cdr3_length: 14
cdr3_aa: CASSLVRSQETQYF
cdr3_nt: TGTGCCAGCAGCTTAGTGCGGTCCCAAGAGACCCAGTACTTC